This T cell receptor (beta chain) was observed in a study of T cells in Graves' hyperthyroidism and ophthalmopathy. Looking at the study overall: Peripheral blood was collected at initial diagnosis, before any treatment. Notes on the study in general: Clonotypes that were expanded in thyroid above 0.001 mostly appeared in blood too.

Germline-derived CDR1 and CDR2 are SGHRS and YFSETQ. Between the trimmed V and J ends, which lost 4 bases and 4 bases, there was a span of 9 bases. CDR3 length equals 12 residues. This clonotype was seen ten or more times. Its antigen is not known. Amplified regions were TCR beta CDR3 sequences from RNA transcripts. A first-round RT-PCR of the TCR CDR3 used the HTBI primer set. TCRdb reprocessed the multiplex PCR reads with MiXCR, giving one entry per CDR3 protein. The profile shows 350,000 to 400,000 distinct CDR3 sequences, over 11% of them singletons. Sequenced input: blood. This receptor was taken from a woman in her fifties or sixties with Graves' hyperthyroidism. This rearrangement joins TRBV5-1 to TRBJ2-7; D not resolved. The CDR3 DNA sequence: TGCGCCAGCAGCCAGGACGCTTACGAGCAGTACTTC. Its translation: CASSQDAYEQYF. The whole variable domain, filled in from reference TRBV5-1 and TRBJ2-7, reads KAGVTQTPRYLIKTRGQQVTLSCSPISGHRSVSWYQQTPGQGLQFLFEYFSETQRNKGNFPGRFSGRQFSNSRSEMNVSTLELGDSALYLCASSQDAYEQYFGPGTRLTVT.